The present T cell receptor (beta chain) was sequenced within a study of CD8+CD57+ T cells in acquired aplastic anemia. Study-level background: Quantities of DNA derived from sorted CD4+ and CD8+ cells averaged roughly 3 ug.

The use of genomic DNA as template underpinned the TCR beta VDJ and CDR3 profiling. TCRdb reprocessed the reads via MiXCR and lists one record per CDR3 protein. The table lists about 170,000 distinct CDR3 sequences, 40% to 50% of them singletons, with around 1.1% in the top ten. General study findings and limits: Patients and controls had CD8+ Simpson's diversity values that were not significantly distinct. Between patients and controls, about 30 CD8+ CDR3 sequences were found in common.

There are 15 residues in the CDR3. The V and J ends lost 3 bases and 0 bases respectively, with 10 bases between them. The germline V gene has CDR1 SGHDT and CDR2 YYEEEE. Remarks on this clonotype: What it binds is not known.

All sequencing subjects had displayed CD8+CD57+ cell expansion on flow cytometry. Severe acquired aplastic anemia was present in all patients. The V gene is TRBV5-6, the J gene TRBJ1-3, with D uncertain. Sequenced: sorted CD4+, CD8+, or CD8+CD57+ T cells (not recorded which) from PBMCs. The sequence came from a human donor with aplastic anemia. CDR3 amino acids: CASSSGVISGNTIYF. CDR3 in DNA: TGTGCCAGCAGCTCAGGAGTCATCTCTGGAAACACCATATATTTT.